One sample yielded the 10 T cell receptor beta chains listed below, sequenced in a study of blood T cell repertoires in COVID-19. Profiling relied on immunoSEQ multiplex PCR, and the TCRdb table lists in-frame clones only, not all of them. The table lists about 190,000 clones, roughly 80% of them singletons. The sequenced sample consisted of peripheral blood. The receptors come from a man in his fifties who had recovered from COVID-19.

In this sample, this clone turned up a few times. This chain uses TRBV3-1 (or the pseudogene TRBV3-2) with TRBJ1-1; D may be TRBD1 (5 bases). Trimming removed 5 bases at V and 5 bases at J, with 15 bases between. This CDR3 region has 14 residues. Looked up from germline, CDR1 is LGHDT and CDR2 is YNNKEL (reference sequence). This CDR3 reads CASSSQGSETEAFF. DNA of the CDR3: TGTGCCAGCAGCTCCCAGGGTTCGGAGACTGAAGCTTTCTTT.

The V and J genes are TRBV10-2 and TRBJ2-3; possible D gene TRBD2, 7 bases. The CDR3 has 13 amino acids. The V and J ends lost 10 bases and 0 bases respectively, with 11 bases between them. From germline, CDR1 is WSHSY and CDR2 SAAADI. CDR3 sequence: CATAGASTDTQYF. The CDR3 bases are TGCGCCACCGCGGGGGCTAGCACAGATACGCAGTATTTT.

CDR3 sequence: CASRYGQGDEQYF. Written as DNA, the CDR3 is TGTGCCAGCAGATATGGACAGGGAGACGAGCAGTACTTC. The chain combines TRBV12-3 or TRBV12-4 with TRBJ2-7, with 8 bases identical to TRBD1. V was clipped by 6 bases and J by 5 bases; unmatched bases: 6. The CDR3 runs 13 residues.

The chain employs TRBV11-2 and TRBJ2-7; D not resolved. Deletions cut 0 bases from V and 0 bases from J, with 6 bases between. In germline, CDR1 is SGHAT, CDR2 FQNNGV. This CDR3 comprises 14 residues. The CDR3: CASSLDRSSYEQYF. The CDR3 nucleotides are TGTGCCAGCAGCTTAGATCGGAGCTCCTACGAGCAGTACTTC.

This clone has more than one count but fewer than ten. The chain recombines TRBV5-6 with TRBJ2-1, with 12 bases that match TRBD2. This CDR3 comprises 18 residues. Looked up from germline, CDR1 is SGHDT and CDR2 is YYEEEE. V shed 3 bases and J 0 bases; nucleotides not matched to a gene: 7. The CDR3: CASSSLSTSGSSYNEQFF. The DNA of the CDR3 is TGTGCCAGCAGCTCACTTTCGACTAGCGGGAGCTCCTACAATGAGCAGTTCTTC.

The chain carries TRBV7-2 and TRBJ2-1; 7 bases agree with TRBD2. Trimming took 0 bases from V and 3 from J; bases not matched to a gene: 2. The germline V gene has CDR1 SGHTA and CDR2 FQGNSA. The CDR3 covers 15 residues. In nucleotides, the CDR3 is TGTGCCAGCAGCTTAGCGGGAGGGGACTACAATGAGCAGTTCTTC. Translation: CASSLAGGDYNEQFF.

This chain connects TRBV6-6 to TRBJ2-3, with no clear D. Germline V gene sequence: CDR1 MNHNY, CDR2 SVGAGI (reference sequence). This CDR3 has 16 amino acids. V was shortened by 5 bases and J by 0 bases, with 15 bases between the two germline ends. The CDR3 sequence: CASSRRLPGSTDTQYF. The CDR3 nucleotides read TGTGCCAGCAGTCGCCGACTTCCCGGCAGCACAGATACGCAGTATTTT.

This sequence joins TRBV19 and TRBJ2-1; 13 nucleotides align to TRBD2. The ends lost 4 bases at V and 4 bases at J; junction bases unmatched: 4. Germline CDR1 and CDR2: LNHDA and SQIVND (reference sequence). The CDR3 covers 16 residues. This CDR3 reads CASSTETSGRYNEQFF. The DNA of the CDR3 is TGTGCCAGTAGTACCGAGACTAGCGGGAGGTACAATGAGCAGTTCTTC.

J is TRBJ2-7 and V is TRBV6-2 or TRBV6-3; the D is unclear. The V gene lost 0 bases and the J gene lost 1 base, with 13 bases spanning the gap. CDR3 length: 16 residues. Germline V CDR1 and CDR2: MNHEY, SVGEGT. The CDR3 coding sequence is TGTGCCAGCAGTTACTCGATGGCAGGTTGGTCCTACGAGCAGTACTTC. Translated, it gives CASSYSMAGWSYEQYF.

The CDR3 spells CASSQGGTGFETQYF. In DNA form, the CDR3 reads TGCGCCAGCAGCCAAGGAGGGACAGGGTTTGAGACCCAGTACTTC. J is TRBJ2-5 and V is TRBV4-3; the match to TRBD1 covers 9 bases. This CDR3 comprises 15 residues. Germline loops: CDR1 LGHNA, CDR2 YSLEER. V dropped 1 base and J dropped 5; count of bases not matched to a gene: 5.